These 10 T cell receptor beta chains came from one sample sequenced in a study of T cells expressing NK-cell markers. TCRdb reworked the 5' RACE reads into one entry per CDR3 protein, no DNA. This repertoire includes about 460,000 distinct CDR3 sequences. The specimen sequenced was blood T cells: a sorted CD56 or NKG2C T cell subset, CD4+ or CD8+ T cells, or bulk PBMC T cells (not recorded which). All receptors derive from a woman between 50 and 59 years old in good health.

The J gene is TRBJ2-5, the V gene TRBV18; TCRdb calls TRBD1, which cannot be checked without DNA. CDR3 length equals 15 residues. CDR1 and CDR2 from the germline V gene are KGHSH and LQKENI. This CDR3 reads CASSTPGQGMETQYF.

J is TRBJ2-3 and V is TRBV4-1; TCRdb reports TRBD1, a call that lacks DNA to check it against. The germline gives CDR1 MGHRA, CDR2 YSYEKL. This CDR3 has 16 amino acids. CDR3 sequence reads: CASSQDERGPTDTQYF.

V and J are TRBV5-1 and TRBJ2-5; the D gene TCRdb calls, TRBD1, cannot be checked with no DNA. The germline gives CDR1 SGHRS, CDR2 YFSETQ. This CDR3 contains 15 residues. The CDR3 protein is CASVIDRPHQETQYF.

CDR3 residues: CASSQTGSKETQYF. The gene calls are TRBV6-5 and TRBJ2-5; the TCRdb call, TRBD1, lacks DNA for checking. Germline CDR1 reads MNHEY; CDR2 reads SVGAGI. This CDR3 has 14 amino acids.

The rearrangement uses TRBV4-2 and TRBJ1-5. This CDR3 region has 14 residues. In germline, CDR1 is LGHNA, CDR2 YNFKEQ. CDR3 sequence: CASSQTLGVQPQHF.

J is TRBJ1-2 and V is TRBV29-1. Germline CDR1 and CDR2: SQVTM and ANQGSEA. The CDR3 is 11 amino acids. The CDR3 loop reads CSAERGFGYTF.

The V gene is TRBV6-1, the J gene TRBJ2-5; TCRdb's D gene call, TRBD2, goes unchecked for lack of DNA. In germline, CDR1 is MNHNS, CDR2 SASEGT. The CDR3 has 13 residues. CDR3 loop: CASSERGRVAQYF.

The gene calls are TRBV10-3 and TRBJ2-5; no DNA is available, so the TRBD1 call from TCRdb remains unchecked. Per the germline V gene, CDR1 is ENHRY and CDR2 is SYGVKD. The CDR3 length is 14 residues. CDR3 in amino acids: CAYSRDRGQETQYF.

This chain connects TRBV2 to TRBJ2-1. The CDR3 is 13 amino acids. Germline lookup yields CDR1 SNHLY and CDR2 FYNNEI. CDR3 protein: CASSERWNNEQFF. The whole variable domain, filled in from reference TRBV2 and TRBJ2-1, reads EPEVTQTPSHQVTQMGQEVILRCVPISNHLYFYWYRQILGQKVEFLVSFYNNEISEKSEIFDDQFSVERPDGSNFTLKIRSTKLEDSAMYFCASSERWNNEQFFGPGTRLTVL.

The V and J genes are TRBV20-1 and TRBJ2-3; TCRdb picks TRBD2, but there is no DNA to check that call. Germline values: CDR1 DFQATT, CDR2 SNEGSKA (reference sequence). The CDR3 has 15 residues. The CDR3 spells CSGIPRRESTDTQYF.